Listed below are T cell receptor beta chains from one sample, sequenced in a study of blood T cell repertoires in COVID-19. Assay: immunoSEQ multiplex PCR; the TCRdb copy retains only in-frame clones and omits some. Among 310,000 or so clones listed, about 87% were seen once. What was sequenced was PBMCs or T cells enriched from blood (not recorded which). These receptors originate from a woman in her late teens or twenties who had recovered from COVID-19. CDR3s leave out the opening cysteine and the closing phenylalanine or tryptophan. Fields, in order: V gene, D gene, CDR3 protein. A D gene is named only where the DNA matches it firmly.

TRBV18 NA ASSPALGAAETQY
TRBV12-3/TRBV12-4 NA ASSPGNTEAF
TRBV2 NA ARGGNTEAF
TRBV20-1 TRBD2 SASESAGGYNEQF
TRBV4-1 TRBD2 ASSQDLKRGTYEQY
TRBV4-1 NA ASSHLGREGYT
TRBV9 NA ASSPLGQGRYGYT
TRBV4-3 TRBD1 ASSQDLAGTGSTEAF
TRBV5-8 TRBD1 ASSMTGRSNQPQH
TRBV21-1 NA ASSIGPLQGPRCSETQY
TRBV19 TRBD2 ATRVGAGTYNEQF
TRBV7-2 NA ASSNVLYEQY
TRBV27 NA ASSLFSPPGYEQY
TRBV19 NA ASSISRGGRNTEAF
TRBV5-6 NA ASSLFGRGEEKLF
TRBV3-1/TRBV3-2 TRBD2 ASSQTAGGPRQF
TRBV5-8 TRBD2 ASSLRSSGRAPSQF
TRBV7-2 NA ASSRAYEQY
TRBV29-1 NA SVRPQGHGGTEAF
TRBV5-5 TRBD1 ASSSSGGITEAF
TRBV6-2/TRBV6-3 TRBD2 ASSGPGTSGGAVDEQF
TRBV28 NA ASSGQGQEKLF
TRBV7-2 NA ASSPRGGRNTEAF
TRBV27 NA ASSHGKGRRYGYT
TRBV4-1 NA ASSHVGSGRTDTQY
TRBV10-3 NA AISESEYYGYT
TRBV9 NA ASSVAAGGSFSTDTQY
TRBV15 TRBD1 ATGRDRDEKLF
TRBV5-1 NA ASSLDQGSANTEAF
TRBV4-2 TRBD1 ASSRLGAGGFSGANVLT
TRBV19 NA ASSIGASANYGYT
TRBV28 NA GTTDRSYQPQH
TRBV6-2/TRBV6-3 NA ASSYSSGVYEQY
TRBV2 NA ASSMQGLNYGYT
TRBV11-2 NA ASSHPGSDNEKLF
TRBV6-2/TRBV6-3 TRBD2 ASSYRTSLYNEQF
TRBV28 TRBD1 ASCSVYRGSYEQY
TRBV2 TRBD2 ASKLAGDGEQF
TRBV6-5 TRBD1 ASRPNRGTDTQY
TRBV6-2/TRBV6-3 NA ASSYYVPMTSSYNEQF
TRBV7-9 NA ASSLDTEKETQY
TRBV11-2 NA ASSLVAGNEAF
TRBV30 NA AWNRAGTSTDTQY
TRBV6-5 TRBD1 ASRQDRDTEAF
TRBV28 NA ASIHGRRSSYEQY
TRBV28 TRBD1 ASRGTGGINQPQH
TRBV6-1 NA ASSEVVRASQPQH
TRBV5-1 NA ASSRTWNTEAF
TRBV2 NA ASSAFVGTHQPQH
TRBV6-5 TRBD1 ASSYRGQGRAF
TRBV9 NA ASSPTGTKGLTEAF
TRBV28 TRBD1 ATTRQGNSYEQY
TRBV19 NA ASRGSPGNQPQH
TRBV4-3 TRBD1 ASSQAGQGAFHT
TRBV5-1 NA ASSSGTMTADTQY
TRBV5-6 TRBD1 ASSPMDRGPEAF
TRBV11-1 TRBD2 ASSTGLAGMNEQF
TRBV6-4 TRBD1 ASSPQGEGGNEQF
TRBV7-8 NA ASSLGRNQPQH